Below are 9 T cell receptor beta chains sequenced from a single sample in a study of blood T cell repertoires in COVID-19. Measured with immunoSEQ multiplex PCR; TCRdb has only the in-frame clones, and not every one. Of around 300,000 clones in the sample, over 70% were seen once. Sample: peripheral blood. Receptor source: a man aged 25-45 years with active or convalescent COVID-19.

This clone was observed a single time. CDR3 nucleotide sequence: TGTGCCAGCAGCCACAGACTAGCGGGAGGCCCTGTCCCCGGGGAGCTGTTTTTT. Protein sequence: CASSHRLAGGPVPGELFF. The chain links TRBV14 to TRBJ2-2; 13 positions match TRBD2. The V segment lost 3 bases and the J segment 6 bases; nucleotides outside the gene matches: 10. The CDR3 consists of 18 residues. Germline CDR1 SGHDN, CDR2 FVKESK.

The J gene is TRBJ2-5, the V gene TRBV9; TRBD2 aligns across 9 bases. Trimming at V came to 7 bases and at J to 2 bases, leaving 6 bases not matched to a gene. Per germline, CDR1 SGDLS and CDR2 YYNGEE. The CDR3 is 14 amino acids. In DNA, the CDR3 is TGTGCCAGCTCAGCGGGAGGTCCTCAAGAGACCCAGTACTTC. Its protein product is CASSAGGPQETQYF.

This clone was observed a single time. The rearrangement links TRBV4-1 to TRBJ1-6; TRBD1 is a possible D gene (5 bases). Germline CDR1 and CDR2: MGHRA and YSYEKL. V was trimmed by 1 base and J by 7 bases, leaving 17 bases between them. This CDR3 is built from 17 residues. DNA of the CDR3: TGCGCCAGCAGCCAAGTGTCGATCGTGACAGCCAATTCACCCCTCCACTTT. This gives the protein CASSQVSIVTANSPLHF.

The chain joins TRBV19 to TRBJ2-7, with 7 nucleotides matching TRBD2. V shed 2 bases, J shed 3 bases, and the junction held 7 bases outside the gene matches. The CDR3 sequence is 15 residues long. The germline gives CDR1 LNHDA, CDR2 SQIVND (reference sequence). CDR3 in amino acids: CASSISLAANYEQYF. CDR3 nucleotides: TGTGCCAGTAGTATAAGTCTAGCGGCGAACTACGAGCAGTACTTC.

The CDR3 reads CASSLIADPSTDTQYF. CDR3 sequence (DNA): TGCGCCAGCAGCTTGATAGCGGACCCTAGCACAGATACGCAGTATTTT. The rearrangement links TRBV5-1 to TRBJ2-3; possible D gene TRBD2, 6 bases. Germline V gene lookup returns CDR1 SGHRS and CDR2 YFSETQ. The length of the CDR3 is 16 residues. Trimming pared 1 base from V and 0 bases from J, leaving 12 bases between.

V and J are TRBV2 and TRBJ1-6; 7 positions agree with TRBD1. The CDR3 extends over 15 amino acids. Germline lookup yields CDR1 SNHLY and CDR2 FYNNEI. V lost 4 bases, J lost 7 bases, and 7 bases stayed unmatched. The DNA for the CDR3 is TGTGCCAGCAGTGGCCAACAGGGGAACAATTCACCCCTCCACTTT. Amino acids: CASSGQQGNNSPLHF.

This clone appeared many times. V and J are TRBV19 and TRBJ2-2, with D possibly TRBD1 on 5 matching bases. The CDR3 is 16 residues long. Germline CDR1 LNHDA, CDR2 SQIVND (reference sequence). Trimming cost V 7 bases and J 3 bases, with 18 bases left between them. The CDR3 loop reads CASKSTWGRDTGELFF. CDR3 nucleotides: TGTGCCAGTAAGAGTACGTGGGGCCGAGACACCGGGGAGCTGTTTTTT.

The chain links TRBV2 to TRBJ2-1; 9 positions match TRBD2. The J segment lost 6 bases and the V segment lost 7 bases, leaving 7 bases of the junction unmatched. Germline assignment: CDR1 SNHLY and CDR2 FYNNEI. The CDR3 spans 14 residues. CDR3 sequence (DNA): TGTGCCAGCACAGTAAGGCGGGGGGGCAATGAGCAGTTCTTC. Translation: CASTVRRGGNEQFF.

The J gene is TRBJ2-7, the V gene TRBV2; D is unclear. Trimming took off 7 bases at V and 4 bases at J, with 8 bases between the two ends. The CDR3 length is 11 residues. Germline V lookup: CDR1 SNHLY, CDR2 FYNNEI. The CDR3 here is CASNSAYEQYF. CDR3 DNA: TGTGCCAGCAACTCCGCGTACGAGCAGTACTTC.